This T cell receptor (beta chain) was identified in a study of blood T cell repertoires in COVID-19. Trimming removed 5 bases from V and 8 bases from J, with 25 bases in between. The V gene's germline CDR1 is SEHNR and CDR2 FQNEAQ (reference sequence). CDR3 length equals 18 residues. Participant ages covered about 18 to 95 years across about 22 US areas. Profiled with immunoSEQ multiplex PCR; TCRdb holds only in-frame clones, not every one. The sample records some 200,000 clones, 80% to 85% being singletons. The V gene is TRBV7-9, the J gene TRBJ1-6; D perhaps matches TRBD1 (5 bases). The clonotype was recovered from a middle-aged man who had recovered from COVID-19. The source material was PBMCs or T cells enriched from blood (not recorded which). The CDR3 region is CASSQAREWGKKDSPLHF. Here the CDR3 DNA reads TGTGCCAGCAGCCAAGCCAGGGAATGGGGAAAAAAGGATTCACCCCTCCACTTT.